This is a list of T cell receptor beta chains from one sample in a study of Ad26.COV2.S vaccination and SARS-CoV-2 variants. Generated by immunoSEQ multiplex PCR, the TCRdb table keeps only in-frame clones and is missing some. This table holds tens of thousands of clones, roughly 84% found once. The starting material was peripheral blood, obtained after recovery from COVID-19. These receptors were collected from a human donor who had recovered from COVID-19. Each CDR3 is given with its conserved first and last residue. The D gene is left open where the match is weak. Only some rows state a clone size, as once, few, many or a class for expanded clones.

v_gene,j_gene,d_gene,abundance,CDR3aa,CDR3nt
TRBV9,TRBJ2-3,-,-,CASSAAGTTDTQYF,TGTGCCAGCAGCGCCGCAGGGACGACAGATACGCAGTATTTT
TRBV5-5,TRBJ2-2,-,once,CASSLGPTWTNTGELFF,TGTGCCAGCAGCTTGGGACCCACGTGGACCAACACCGGGGAGCTGTTTTTT
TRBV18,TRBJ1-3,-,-,CASSPASGQLPPFSGNTIYF,TGTGCCAGCTCACCGGCGTCTGGACAGCTCCCCCCGTTCTCTGGAAACACCATATATTTT
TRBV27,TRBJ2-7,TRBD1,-,CASSFGLGGTGESYEQYF,TGTGCCAGCAGTTTCGGTCTGGGTGGGACAGGGGAGTCCTACGAGCAGTACTTC
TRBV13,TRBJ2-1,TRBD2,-,CASSQGGLAGAGDEQFF,TGTGCCAGCAGCCAAGGGGGACTAGCGGGAGCGGGGGATGAGCAGTTCTTC
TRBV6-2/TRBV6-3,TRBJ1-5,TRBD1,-,CASSSDRVQPQHF,TGTGCCAGCAGTTCCGACAGGGTCCAGCCCCAGCATTTT
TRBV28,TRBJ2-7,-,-,CASSKSGYYEQYF,TGTGCCAGCAGCAAAAGCGGTTACTACGAGCAGTACTTC
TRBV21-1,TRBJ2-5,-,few,CASSSRRETQYF,TGTGCCAGCAGCTCCAGGCGGGAGACCCAGTACTTC
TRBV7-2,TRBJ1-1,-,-,CASSLAGLGAQQKAFF,TGTGCCAGCAGCTTAGCAGGGTTAGGGGCCCAACAAAAAGCTTTCTTT
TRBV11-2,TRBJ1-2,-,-,CASSQDGIYGYTF,TGTGCCAGCAGCCAAGACGGGATCTATGGCTACACCTTC
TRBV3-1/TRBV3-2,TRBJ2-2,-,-,CASSQRWGGTGELFF,TGTGCCAGCAGCCAGCGTTGGGGAGGCACCGGGGAGCTGTTTTTT
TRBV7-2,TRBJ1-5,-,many,CASSLRGGNQPQHF,TGTGCCAGCAGCTTACGGGGGGGCAATCAGCCCCAGCATTTT
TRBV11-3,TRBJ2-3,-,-,CASTPPGSDTQYF,TGTGCCAGCACCCCCCCTGGGTCAGATACGCAGTATTTT
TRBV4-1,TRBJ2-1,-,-,CASSHALGDEQFF,TGCGCCAGCAGCCACGCCCTTGGGGATGAGCAGTTCTTC
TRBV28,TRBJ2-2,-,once,CASSLDRYGELFF,TGTGCCAGCAGTTTAGACCGGTACGGGGAGCTGTTTTTT
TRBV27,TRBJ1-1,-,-,CASSLGGNTEAFF,TGTGCCAGCAGTTTAGGGGGGAACACTGAAGCTTTCTTT
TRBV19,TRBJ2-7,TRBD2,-,CASRVSGRTTTDEQYF,TGTGCCAGTAGGGTCAGCGGGAGAACCACTACCGACGAGCAGTACTTC
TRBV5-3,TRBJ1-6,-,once,CASIPGQNNSPLHF,TGTGCCAGTATACCGGGACAAAATAATTCACCCCTCCACTTT
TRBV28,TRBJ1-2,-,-,CASSLYRDQPPGYTF,TGTGCCAGCAGTTTATACCGGGACCAGCCCCCTGGCTACACCTTC
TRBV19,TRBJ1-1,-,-,CASSMKSAGRGEAFF,TGTGCCAGTAGTATGAAGTCGGCAGGGAGGGGAGAAGCTTTCTTT
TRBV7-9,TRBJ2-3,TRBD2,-,CASSFSGSADTQYF,TGTGCCAGCAGCTTTAGCGGGAGCGCAGATACGCAGTATTTT
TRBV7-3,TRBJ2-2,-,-,CASSSNTGELFF,TGTGCCAGCAGCTCGAACACCGGGGAGCTGTTTTTT
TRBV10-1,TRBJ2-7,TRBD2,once,CASSETLAGGAHEQYF,TGCGCCAGCAGTGAGACTCTAGCGGGAGGGGCCCACGAGCAGTACTTC
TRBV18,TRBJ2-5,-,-,CASSPPTKALQETQYF,TGTGCCAGCTCACCACCTACCAAAGCCCTCCAAGAGACCCAGTACTTC
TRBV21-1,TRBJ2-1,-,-,CASSKDSGGSYNEQFF,TGTGCCAGCAGCAAAGATAGCGGGGGCTCCTACAATGAGCAGTTCTTC
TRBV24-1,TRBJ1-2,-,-,CATSTGTENGYTF,TGTGCCACCAGTACCGGGACGGAGAATGGCTACACCTTC
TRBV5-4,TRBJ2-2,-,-,CASSLKAVNTGELFF,TGTGCCAGCAGCTTGAAAGCGGTGAACACCGGGGAGCTGTTTTTT
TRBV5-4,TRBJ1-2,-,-,CASQNSRIYGYTF,TGTGCCAGTCAAAACAGCAGGATATATGGCTACACCTTC
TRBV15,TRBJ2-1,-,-,CATSIKSLGNEQFF,TGTGCCACCAGCATAAAGTCACTAGGAAATGAGCAGTTCTTC
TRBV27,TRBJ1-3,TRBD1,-,CASSQQGEFSGNTIYF,TGTGCCAGCAGCCAACAGGGGGAATTCTCTGGAAACACCATATATTTT
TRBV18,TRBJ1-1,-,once,CASSLKDKNTEAFF,TGTGCCAGCTCACTAAAGGACAAGAACACTGAAGCTTTCTTT
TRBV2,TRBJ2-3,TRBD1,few,CASVRDRVTDTQYF,TGTGCCAGCGTAAGGGACAGGGTCACAGATACGCAGTATTTT
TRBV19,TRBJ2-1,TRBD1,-,CASGRQGSYNEQFF,TGTGCCAGTGGTAGACAGGGCTCCTACAATGAGCAGTTCTTC
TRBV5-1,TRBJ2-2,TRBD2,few,CASSSPGLASGELFF,TGCGCCAGCAGCTCTCCGGGACTAGCGTCCGGGGAGCTGTTTTTT
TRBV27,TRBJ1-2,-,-,CASSPSTGSGNYGYTF,TGTGCCAGCAGTCCCTCGACAGGCTCTGGTAACTATGGCTACACCTTC
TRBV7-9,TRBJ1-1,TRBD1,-,CASSSGQVDEAFF,TGTGCCAGCAGCTCTGGACAGGTGGATGAAGCTTTCTTT
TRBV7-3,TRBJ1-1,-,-,CASRKQGNTEAFF,TGTGCCAGCAGGAAACAGGGTAACACTGAAGCTTTCTTT
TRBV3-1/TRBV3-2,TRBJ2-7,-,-,CASSQVPPYEQYF,TGTGCCAGCAGCCAAGTACCTCCCTACGAGCAGTACTTC
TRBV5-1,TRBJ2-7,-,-,CASSHKGGGDYEQYF,TGCGCCAGCAGCCATAAAGGGGGAGGGGACTACGAGCAGTACTTC
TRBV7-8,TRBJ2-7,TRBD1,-,CASSLQGARYEQYF,TGTGCCAGCAGCTTACAGGGGGCTAGGTACGAGCAGTACTTC
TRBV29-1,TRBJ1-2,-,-,CSDGGAYGYTF,TGCAGCGACGGGGGGGCCTATGGCTACACCTTC
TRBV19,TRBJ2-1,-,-,CASSIRLGEQFF,TGTGCCAGTAGTATCAGACTAGGGGAGCAGTTCTTC
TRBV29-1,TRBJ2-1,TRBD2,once,CSAQGLAGGDEQFF,TGCAGCGCCCAGGGACTAGCGGGAGGCGATGAGCAGTTCTTC
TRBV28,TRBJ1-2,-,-,CASSLWDPEYGYTF,TGTGCCAGCAGTTTATGGGACCCAGAGTATGGCTACACCTTC
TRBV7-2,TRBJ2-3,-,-,CASSYRATSTDTQYF,TGTGCCAGCAGCTATAGGGCCACTAGCACAGATACGCAGTATTTT